The rows below give T cell receptor beta chains drawn from one sample of a study of T cells after posttransplantation cyclophosphamide. Measured with immunoSEQ multiplex PCR; TCRdb has only the in-frame clones, and not every one. The table has roughly 20,000 clones, under 99% seen once; the top ten hold more than 0.15%. Specimen: naive CD4+ T cells sorted from PBMCs. The receptors were gathered from a man aged 35-49 years in good health, CMV-negative, and a related stem cell transplant donor. CDR3s include the opening cysteine and the closing phenylalanine or tryptophan. D genes are given only for firm matches. Some rows have no size entry. The others give once, few or many, or a class for an expanded clone.

d_call,v_call,clone_size,j_call,cdr3_length,cdr3_aa
.,TRBV6-1,once,TRBJ2-7,13,CASSGDRIGEQYF
TRBD2,TRBV5-1,.,TRBJ2-1,16,CASSPDGLAGYNEQFF
TRBD2,TRBV28,.,TRBJ2-4,13,CASSRLAGNIQYF
TRBD2,TRBV27,.,TRBJ2-2,15,CASRLSGSVTGELFF
TRBD1,TRBV7-2,.,TRBJ2-1,12,CASSVQGNEQFF
.,TRBV5-1,.,TRBJ1-3,15,CASSLRESSGNTIYF
.,TRBV5-1,once,TRBJ2-4,14,CASNRVNAKNIQYF
TRBD1,TRBV7-2,.,TRBJ2-7,16,CASSGGRDRRFNEQYF
.,TRBV29-1,.,TRBJ1-5,14,CSVETGMGNQPQHF
.,TRBV19,.,TRBJ2-7,14,CASRSEYGSYEQYF
.,TRBV28,.,TRBJ1-1,14,CASSFPGSNTEAFF
.,TRBV28,.,TRBJ1-2,16,CASRPGTLNPSYGYTF
.,TRBV19,.,TRBJ1-4,14,CASTPGHMNEKLFF
TRBD2,TRBV5-1,.,TRBJ2-2,17,CASTYGTSTLQAGELFF
TRBD2,TRBV29-1,.,TRBJ2-3,17,CSVEMARETPSTDTQYF
.,TRBV30,.,TRBJ2-1,12,CAWNRVVDEQFF
.,TRBV10-3,once,TRBJ1-1,14,CAISESTAGTEAFF
.,TRBV5-1,.,TRBJ2-7,15,CASSLVSGATYEQYF
TRBD2,TRBV11-3,.,TRBJ2-1,13,CASSLSGRMRQFF
.,TRBV27,.,TRBJ1-4,13,CASSPEPREKLFF
.,TRBV7-3,.,TRBJ1-1,13,CASSVTGNTEAFF
.,TRBV7-9,.,TRBJ1-4,17,CASGGDINDPTNEKLFF
TRBD1,TRBV19,.,TRBJ2-5,15,CASSMGQGNIETQYF
.,TRBV7-9,once,TRBJ2-2,17,CASSLLGVRVRTGELFF
TRBD1,TRBV28,.,TRBJ1-2,15,CASSQGAGVNYGYTF
TRBD1,TRBV30,.,TRBJ2-7,14,CAWSPGQGAYEQYF
TRBD2,TRBV10-3,.,TRBJ2-1,18,CAISESRTSGNNYNEQFF
TRBD2,TRBV7-8,.,TRBJ2-2,15,CASSSPGGLHGELFF
TRBD2,TRBV5-1,.,TRBJ2-3,16,CASSSGLAGVTDTQYF
.,TRBV5-1,.,TRBJ2-1,17,CASSLVLGGSSYNEQFF
.,TRBV7-5,.,TRBJ2-1,16,CARSTRTSLPYNEQFF
TRBD2,TRBV28,.,TRBJ2-1,16,CASLSLAGVAYNEQFF
TRBD1,TRBV5-6,.,TRBJ2-3,16,CASSPGTGLRTDTQYF
TRBD2,TRBV6-6,.,TRBJ2-7,13,CASFTSGDGEQYF
.,TRBV5-4,.,TRBJ1-3,16,CASSRAPRGGGNTIYF
TRBD2,TRBV2,.,TRBJ2-1,15,CASSGTSGRGDEQFF
TRBD1,TRBV28,.,TRBJ2-7,15,CASRVRTGRNYEQYF
.,TRBV5-4,.,TRBJ2-7,17,CASSLGRLNRGGYEQYF
.,TRBV10-3,.,TRBJ2-3,14,CATQGGTSTDTQYF
TRBD1,TRBV15,.,TRBJ1-2,14,CATSTRQGNYGYTF
TRBD1,TRBV5-4,.,TRBJ2-1,13,CASSVGTGNEQFF
TRBD2,TRBV29-1,once,TRBJ2-3,13,CSGSGRATDTQYF
.,TRBV15,once,TRBJ2-2,16,CATSREVAANTGELFF
.,TRBV6-5,.,TRBJ2-7,13,CASSYAQRGEQYF
.,TRBV7-2,.,TRBJ1-5,14,CASSRGNSNQPQHF
TRBD1,TRBV7-2,.,TRBJ1-1,17,CASSSRPGTAILNEAFF
.,TRBV7-8,.,TRBJ2-3,12,CASSLVTEAQYF
.,TRBV7-2,.,TRBJ2-2,16,CASSPNGRANTGELFF
.,TRBV6-5,.,TRBJ1-1,14,CASHLRQGNTEAFF
TRBD1,TRBV28,once,TRBJ1-5,12,CASQGANQPQHF
.,TRBV5-5,.,TRBJ1-4,18,CASSLEVRGYDSNEKLFF
.,TRBV11-2,.,TRBJ1-2,12,CASNSQGNGYTF
.,TRBV30,.,TRBJ2-5,13,CAWSVPPGETQYF
TRBD2,TRBV4-3,.,TRBJ2-2,17,CASSQGAGTSVTGELFF
.,TRBV19,.,TRBJ1-1,15,CASTQSGRPNTEAFF
.,TRBV11-2,.,TRBJ2-3,16,CASSLGTDISTDTQYF
.,TRBV12-5,.,TRBJ1-1,12,CASATTNTEAFF